These T cell receptor beta chains were read from a single sample in a study of vaccination and CD4 T cells after COVID-19. These receptors' targets are unknown. TCRdb re-analysed the PCR reads in MiXCR, keeping a single row per CDR3 protein. The sample carries almost 6,500 distinct CDR3 sequences, about four fifths recorded once. Input material: CD4+ T cells from blood, cultured in vitro. All receptors derive from a human donor who had recovered from COVID-19. Each CDR3 is given with its conserved first and last residue. D genes are given only for firm matches. Rows may omit the clone size; those that give it use once, few, many or a size class.

v_gene	j_gene	d_gene	abundance	CDR3aa	CDR3nt
TRBV6-1	TRBJ1-6	-	-	CASSEVANLPLHF	TGTGCCAGCAGTGAAGTGGCGAATTTGCCCCTCCACTTT
TRBV28	TRBJ1-1	TRBD1	once	CASSGQGPSEAFF	TGTGCCAGCAGTGGACAGGGACCCTCTGAAGCTTTCTTT
TRBV5-4	TRBJ1-1	-	once	CASSLVIQGLRPTEPFF	TGTGCCAGCAGCTTGGTTATACAGGGTTTACGCCCTACTGAACCTTTCTTT
TRBV20-1	TRBJ2-2	-	once	CSARDQLQGGTGELFF	TGCAGTGCTAGAGACCAGCTACAGGGGGGGACCGGGGAGCTGTTTTTT
TRBV6-1	TRBJ1-1	-	-	CASSPAGLNTEAFF	TGTGCCAGCAGTCCCGCGGGACTGAACACTGAAGCTTTCTTT
TRBV29-1	TRBJ1-1	-	-	CSVEDGFLGGLEAFF	TGCAGCGTTGAAGACGGGTTTCTAGGGGGACTTGAAGCTTTCTTT
TRBV10-3	TRBJ2-3	-	once	CAISEREDTQYF	TGTGCCATCAGTGAGAGGGAGGATACGCAGTATTTT
TRBV6-1	TRBJ1-6	-	-	CASSEARASLYNSPLHF	TGTGCCAGCAGTGAAGCGCGGGCCAGCCTTTATAATTCACCCCTCCACTTT
TRBV6-1	TRBJ1-1	TRBD1	-	CAITQGATTEAFF	TGTGCCATCACACAGGGGGCGACGACTGAAGCTTTCTTT
TRBV7-2	TRBJ1-5	-	hyperexpanded	CASSVRGNQPQHF	TGTGCCAGCAGCGTCAGGGGTAATCAGCCCCAGCATTTT
TRBV7-9	TRBJ1-6	-	-	CASSLSYNSPLHF	TGTGCCAGCAGCCTAAGCTATAATTCACCCCTCCACTTT
TRBV9	TRBJ2-3	-	-	CASSVFWASTDTQYF	TGTGCCAGCAGCGTATTCTGGGCCTCCACAGATACGCAGTATTTT
TRBV7-9	TRBJ1-4	-	-	CASSLASGGTEKLFF	TGTGCCAGCAGCTTAGCCTCGGGGGGAACTGAAAAACTGTTTTTT
TRBV2	TRBJ1-5	-	-	CASSDSRNQPQHF	TGTGCCAGCAGTGACAGTCGCAATCAGCCCCAGCATTTT
TRBV6-5	TRBJ1-2	-	-	CASSYGQGFNYGYTF	TGTGCCAGCAGTTACGGGCAGGGGTTTAACTATGGCTACACCTTC
TRBV7-2	TRBJ1-2	-	-	CASSQQGLGGGYTF	TGTGCCAGCAGCCAACAGGGTCTAGGGGGTGGCTACACCTTC
TRBV7-9	TRBJ1-1	TRBD1	-	CASSFLGQGRFEAFF	TGTGCCAGCAGCTTTCTCGGACAGGGTCGGTTTGAAGCTTTCTTT
TRBV20-1	TRBJ1-4	TRBD1	-	CSARVLAGGTTNEKLFF	TGCAGTGCTAGAGTTCTCGCAGGGGGAACTACTAATGAAAAACTGTTTTTT
TRBV10-3	TRBJ1-1	-	once	CATTDSVQNTEAFF	TGTGCCACCACCGATTCCGTCCAGAACACTGAAGCTTTCTTT
TRBV27	TRBJ1-5	-	-	CASRYDSTGLNQPQHF	TGTGCCAGCAGGTACGACAGTACGGGGTTGAATCAGCCCCAGCATTTT
TRBV20-1	TRBJ1-5	-	few	CSARAQGTHDQPQHF	TGCAGTGCTAGAGCCCAGGGGACCCACGATCAGCCCCAGCATTTT
TRBV2	TRBJ1-5	-	-	CASSPGNSYQPQHF	TGTGCCAGCAGTCCAGGGAATTCTTATCAGCCCCAGCATTTT
TRBV12-3/TRBV12-4	TRBJ1-2	TRBD1	-	CASSPRQGLTNYGYTF	TGTGCCAGCAGTCCGCGACAGGGGTTGACTAACTATGGCTACACCTTC
TRBV27	TRBJ2-7	-	-	CASKPKGGTSYEQYF	TGTGCCAGCAAACCTAAGGGGGGGACCTCCTACGAGCAGTACTTC
TRBV27	TRBJ1-2	TRBD1	-	CASSLNRGVYGYTF	TGTGCCAGCAGTTTGAACAGGGGCGTCTATGGCTACACCTTC